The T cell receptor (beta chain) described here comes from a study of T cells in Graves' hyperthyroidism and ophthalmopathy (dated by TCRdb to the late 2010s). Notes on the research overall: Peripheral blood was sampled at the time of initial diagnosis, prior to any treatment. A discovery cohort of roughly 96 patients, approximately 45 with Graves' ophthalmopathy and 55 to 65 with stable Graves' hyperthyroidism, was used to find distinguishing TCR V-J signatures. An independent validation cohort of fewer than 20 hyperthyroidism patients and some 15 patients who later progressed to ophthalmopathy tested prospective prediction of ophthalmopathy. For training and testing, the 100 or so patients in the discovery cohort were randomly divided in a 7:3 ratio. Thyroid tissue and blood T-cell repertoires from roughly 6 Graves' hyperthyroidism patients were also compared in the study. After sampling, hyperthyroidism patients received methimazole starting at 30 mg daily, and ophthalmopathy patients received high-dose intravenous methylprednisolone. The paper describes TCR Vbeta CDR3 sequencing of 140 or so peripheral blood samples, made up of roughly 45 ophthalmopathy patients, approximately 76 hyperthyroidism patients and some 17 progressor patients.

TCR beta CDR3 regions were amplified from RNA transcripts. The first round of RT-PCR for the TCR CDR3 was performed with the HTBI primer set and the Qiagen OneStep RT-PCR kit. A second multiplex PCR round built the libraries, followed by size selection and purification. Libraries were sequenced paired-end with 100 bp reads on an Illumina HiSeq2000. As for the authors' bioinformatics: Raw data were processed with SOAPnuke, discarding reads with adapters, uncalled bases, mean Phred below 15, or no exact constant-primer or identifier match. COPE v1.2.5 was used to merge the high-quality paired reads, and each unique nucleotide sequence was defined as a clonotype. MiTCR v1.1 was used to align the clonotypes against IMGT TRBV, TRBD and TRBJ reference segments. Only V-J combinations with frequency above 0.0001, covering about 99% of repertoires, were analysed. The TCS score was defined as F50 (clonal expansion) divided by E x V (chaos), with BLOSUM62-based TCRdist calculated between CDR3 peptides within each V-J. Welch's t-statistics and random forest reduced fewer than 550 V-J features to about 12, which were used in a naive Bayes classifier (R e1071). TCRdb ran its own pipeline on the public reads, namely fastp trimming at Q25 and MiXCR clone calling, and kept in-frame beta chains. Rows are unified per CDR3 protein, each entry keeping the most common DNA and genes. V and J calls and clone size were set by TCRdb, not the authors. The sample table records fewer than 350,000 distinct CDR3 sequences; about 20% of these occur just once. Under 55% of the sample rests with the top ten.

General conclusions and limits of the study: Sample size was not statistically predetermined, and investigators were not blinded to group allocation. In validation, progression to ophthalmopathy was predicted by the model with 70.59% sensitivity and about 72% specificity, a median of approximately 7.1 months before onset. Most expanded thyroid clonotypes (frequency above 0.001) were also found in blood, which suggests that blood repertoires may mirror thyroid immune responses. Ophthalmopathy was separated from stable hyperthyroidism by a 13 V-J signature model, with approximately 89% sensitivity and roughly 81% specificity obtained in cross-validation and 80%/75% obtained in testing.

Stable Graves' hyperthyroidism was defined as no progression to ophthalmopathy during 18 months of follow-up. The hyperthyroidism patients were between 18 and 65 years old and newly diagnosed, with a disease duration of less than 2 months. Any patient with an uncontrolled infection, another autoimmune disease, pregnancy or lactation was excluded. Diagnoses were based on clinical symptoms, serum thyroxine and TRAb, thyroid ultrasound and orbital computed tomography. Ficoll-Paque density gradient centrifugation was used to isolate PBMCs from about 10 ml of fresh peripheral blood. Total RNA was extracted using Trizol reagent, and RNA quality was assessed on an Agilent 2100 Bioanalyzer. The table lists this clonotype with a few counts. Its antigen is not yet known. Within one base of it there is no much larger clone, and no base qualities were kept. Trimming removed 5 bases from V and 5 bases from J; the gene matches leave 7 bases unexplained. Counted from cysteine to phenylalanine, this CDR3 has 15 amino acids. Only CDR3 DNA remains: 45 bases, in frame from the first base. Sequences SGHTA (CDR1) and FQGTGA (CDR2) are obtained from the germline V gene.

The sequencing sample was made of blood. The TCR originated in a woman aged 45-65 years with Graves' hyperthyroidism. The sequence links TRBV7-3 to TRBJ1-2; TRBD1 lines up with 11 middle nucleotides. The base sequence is TGTGCCAGCAGCCCGGGGGGGGACAGGGGGTATGGCTACACCTTC. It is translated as CASSPGGDRGYGYTF.